Sequencing of this T cell receptor beta chain was carried out in a study of T cells in Graves' hyperthyroidism and ophthalmopathy. Over 18 months, lack of ophthalmopathy progression marked Graves' hyperthyroidism as stable. Those patients with uncontrolled infection, other autoimmune disease, pregnancy or lactation were excluded. Diagnostic decisions used clinical symptoms, serum thyroxine and TRAb, thyroid ultrasound and orbital computed tomography. This clonotype was seen a handful of times. Its antigen is not identified. Amplification of TCR beta CDR3 regions was performed using RNA transcripts as template. Carried out on the TCR CDR3, a first-round RT-PCR used the HTBI primer set. TCRdb called the multiplex PCR reads again in MiXCR, with one record for every CDR3 protein. There are 380,000 or so distinct CDR3 sequences in the sample; approximately 19% occur only once, and about 3.7% lies in the top ten.

The study's findings and limits: A 13 V-J signature model discriminated ophthalmopathy versus stable hyperthyroidism.

V lost 8 bases and J lost 5; bases outside the gene matches: 12. The CDR3 has 15 amino acids. In germline, CDR1 is SNHLY, CDR2 FYNNEI. The sample taken for sequencing was blood. The sequence was obtained from a woman aged 18-30 years with Graves' hyperthyroidism. This sequence joins TRBV2 and TRBJ2-7, with TRBD1 matching over 10 bases. CDR3 amino acids: CASHRQGAGYDEQYF. The CDR3 DNA is TGTGCCAGCCATCGACAGGGGGCGGGATACGACGAGCAGTACTTC.